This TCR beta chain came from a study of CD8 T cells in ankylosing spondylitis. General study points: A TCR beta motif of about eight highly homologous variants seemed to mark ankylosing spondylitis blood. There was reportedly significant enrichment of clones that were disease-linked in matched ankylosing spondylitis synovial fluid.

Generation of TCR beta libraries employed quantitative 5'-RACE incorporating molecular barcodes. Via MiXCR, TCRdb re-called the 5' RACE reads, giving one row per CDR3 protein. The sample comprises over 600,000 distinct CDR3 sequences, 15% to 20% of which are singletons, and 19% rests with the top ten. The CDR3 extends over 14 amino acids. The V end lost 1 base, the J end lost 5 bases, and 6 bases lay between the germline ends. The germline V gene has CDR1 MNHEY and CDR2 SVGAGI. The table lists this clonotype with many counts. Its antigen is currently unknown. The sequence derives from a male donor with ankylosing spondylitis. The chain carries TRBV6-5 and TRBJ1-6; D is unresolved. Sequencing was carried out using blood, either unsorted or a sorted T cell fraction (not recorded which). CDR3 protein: CASSYWRNNSPLHF. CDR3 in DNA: TGTGCCAGCAGTTACTGGCGGAATAATTCACCCCTCCACTTT.